Each of the 13 T cell receptor beta chains below was sequenced from the same sample in a study of T-cell memory formation after mild COVID-19. TCRdb processed the 5' RACE reads anew with MiXCR; each CDR3 protein has one entry. This table holds under 200,000 distinct CDR3 sequences, around 10% found once. Sequencing was performed on PBMCs or a T cell subset sorted from them (not recorded which). The source is a man aged 18-30 years who had mild COVID-19 (a few samples of this study predate the infection). Cell type and time point are not known.

Notes on this clonotype: Compared with germline, one end of the junction differs, possibly owing to a read error. The DNA of the CDR3 is TGTGCCAGCAGCTTGAACAGACCAGCAACTAATGAAAAACCGTTTTTT. Its protein is CASSLNRPATNEKPFF. The V gene is TRBV7-2, the J gene TRBJ1-4; D remains ambiguous. CDR3 size: 16 residues. Germline assignment: CDR1 SGHTA and CDR2 FQGNSA.

The sample holds many counts of this clonotype. The gene calls are TRBV5-1 and TRBJ2-5; 7 bases line up with TRBD2. Germline V gene lookup returns CDR1 SGHRS and CDR2 YFSETQ. V lost 0 bases, J lost 2 bases, and 1 base stayed unmatched. This CDR3 has 14 residues. This chain's CDR3 is CASSLGGGQETQYF. The CDR3 bases are TGCGCCAGCAGCTTGGGCGGGGGACAAGAGACCCAGTACTTC.

This chain connects TRBV19 to TRBJ1-1; the D gene is possibly TRBD1 (6 bases). V lost 10 bases and J 1 base, leaving 13 bases between the germline ends. This CDR3 region has 13 residues. CDR1 LNHDA and CDR2 SQIVND come from the germline V gene (reference sequence). The CDR3 loop reads CATKDRQNTEAFF. The CDR3, as DNA: TGTGCCACCAAGGACAGACAGAACACTGAAGCTTTCTTT. Looking up the rest from reference TRBV19 and TRBJ1-1 gives the full variable domain: DGGITQSPKYLFRKEGQNVTLSCEQNLNHDAMYWYRQDPGQGLRLIYYSQIVNDFQKGDIAEGYSVSREKKESFPLTVTSAQKNPTAFYLCATKDRQNTEAFFGQGTRLTVV.

This clonotype was picked up one time. The gene calls are TRBV13 and TRBJ2-7; no definite D call. The V end was cut by 8 bases, the J end by 9 bases, with 14 bases between. This CDR3 region has 11 residues. Germline V gene data show CDR1 as PRHDT and CDR2 as FYEKMQ (reference sequence). The CDR3 region is CASGIEGGQYF. DNA of the CDR3: TGTGCCAGCGGTATCGAAGGTGGGCAGTACTTC. Looking up the rest from reference TRBV13 and TRBJ2-7 gives the full variable domain: AAGVIQSPRHLIKEKRETATLKCYPIPRHDTVYWYQQGPGQDPQFLISFYEKMQSDKGSIPDRFSAQQFSDYHSELNMSSLELGDSALYFCASGIEGGQYFGPGTRLTVT.

The chain employs TRBV11-1 and TRBJ2-7, with TRBD1 as a possible D gene (6 bases). This CDR3 has 17 residues. Per the germline V gene, CDR1 is SGHAT and CDR2 is FQDESV (reference sequence). V shed 4 bases and J shed 2 bases, with 21 bases lying between them. This chain's CDR3 is CASSSGIRGAVTYEQYF. CDR3 DNA: TGTGCCAGCAGCTCCGGAATCAGGGGCGCCGTAACCTACGAGCAGTACTTC.

This clonotype was observed at least ten times. The chain employs TRBV24-1 and TRBJ2-5, with TRBD2 identical over 13 bases. Germline-derived CDR1 and CDR2 are KGHDR and SFDVKD. This CDR3 is built from 16 residues. After removal of 7 bases from V and 5 bases from J, the junction contained 9 bases not matched to a gene. The CDR3 DNA follows: TGTGCCACCAGCCCCGGGACTAGCGGGGATTCGGAGACCCAGTACTTC. This codes for CATSPGTSGDSETQYF.

This clonotype has ten or more counts. This chain joins TRBV12-3 or TRBV12-4 and TRBJ2-1; D tentatively reads TRBD1 or TRBD2 (7 bases each). The CDR3 length is 15 residues. V was pared by 2 bases and J by 7 bases, with 15 bases between. CDR3 sequence reads: CASSLRRGGRNEQFF. The CDR3 bases are TGTGCCAGCAGTTTACGCAGGGGGGGCCGTAATGAGCAGTTCTTC.

This clonotype was found a few times. V is TRBV4-3 and J is TRBJ2-3, with TRBD2 matching 9 bases. CDR3 length: 16 amino acids. V lost 0 bases, J lost 4 bases, and 5 bases stayed unmatched. Germline V gives CDR1 LGHNA, CDR2 YSLEER. In DNA, the CDR3 is TGCGCCAGCAGCCAAGACGGTGCGGGGGGGTCAGATACGCAGTATTTT. It encodes CASSQDGAGGSDTQYF.

The table lists this clonotype with many counts. The chain links TRBV5-1 to TRBJ1-1; D gene unclear. The ends were cut back, 0 bases at V and 1 base at J, with 10 bases in the middle. CDR1 is SGHRS and CDR2 is YFSETQ in the germline V gene. This CDR3 region has 15 residues. The chain's CDR3 is CASSLGPGGNTEAFF. The CDR3 bases are TGCGCCAGCAGCTTGGGGCCGGGCGGGAACACTGAAGCTTTCTTT.

The V and J genes are TRBV12-3 or TRBV12-4 and TRBJ1-4; no firm D call. The CDR3 contains 16 residues. V lost 6 bases and J lost 0, with 14 bases in between. The CDR3 region has the DNA TGTGCCAGCAGCAACCCCTTGACAACAACTAATGAAAAACTGTTTTTT. The encoded protein is CASSNPLTTTNEKLFF.

This clonotype was counted a few times. The rearrangement joins TRBV4-3 to TRBJ2-1; TRBD2 matches 10 bases. Germline assignment: CDR1 LGHNA and CDR2 YSLEER. CDR3 length: 16 amino acids. V shed 4 bases, J shed 9 bases, and the junction held 12 bases outside the gene matches. The CDR3 reads CASSRAVAGGLVEQFF. CDR3 nucleotide sequence: TGCGCCAGCAGCCGGGCCGTAGCGGGGGGCCTGGTTGAGCAGTTCTTC.

This clonotype appeared a few times. The V gene is TRBV7-3, the J gene TRBJ1-1, with D unclear. Trimming left V 5 bases short and J 5 bases short, with 12 bases between. In germline, CDR1 is SGHTA, CDR2 FQGTGA. This CDR3 is 13 amino acids long. The CDR3 here is CASSLQSWTEAFF. The CDR3 nucleotides are TGTGCCAGCAGCCTTCAATCTTGGACTGAAGCTTTCTTT.

This clonotype appeared a few times. This rearrangement joins TRBV20-1 to TRBJ1-6; a weak D match, TRBD1 (5 bases). CDR1 and CDR2 (germline): DFQATT, SNEGSKA (reference sequence). V lost 4 bases and J lost 8, with 21 bases in between. The CDR3 runs to 16 residues. CDR3 protein: CSATSPTGVGDSPLHF. The CDR3, as DNA: TGCAGTGCTACCTCTCCGACCGGGGTGGGGGATTCACCCCTCCACTTT.